These 29 T cell receptor beta chains share one sample of origin, sequenced in a study of OX40 agonist ivuxolimab in advanced cancers. Data came from immunoSEQ multiplex PCR; TCRdb stores just in-frame clones and leaves some out. The table lists over 100,000 clones, around 89% of them singletons. Sequencing used CD4+ or CD8+ T cells sorted from blood, obtained in a trial of the OX40 agonist ivuxolimab. All receptors come from an adult with an advanced solid tumor such as melanoma, head and neck, liver or kidney cancer.

This chain joins TRBV5-1 and TRBJ2-3; D is perhaps TRBD2 (6 bases). The CDR3 has 15 amino acids. Germline lookup yields CDR1 SGHRS and CDR2 YFSETQ. V lost 4 bases, J lost 2 bases, and 14 bases lay in between. CDR3 nucleotide sequence: TGCGCCAGCAGCCCTATACGGGGGAACACAGATACGCAGTATTTT. Protein product: CASSPIRGNTDTQYF.

V is TRBV18 and J is TRBJ1-1, with D tentatively TRBD1 (5 bases). Germline values: CDR1 KGHSH, CDR2 LQKENI. The length of the CDR3 is 13 residues. V dropped 6 bases and J dropped 4 bases, with 12 bases sitting between them. CDR3 sequence: CASSLGGSTEAFF. The CDR3 nucleotides read TGTGCCAGCTCCCTGGGGGGGTCCACTGAAGCTTTCTTT.

The chain links TRBV14 to TRBJ1-6; D unclear. The length of the CDR3 is 12 residues. V dropped 0 bases and J dropped 9 bases, with 3 bases sitting between them. The germline V gene encodes CDR1 SGHDN and CDR2 FVKESK. The CDR3 protein is CASSQDSSPLHF. The CDR3 DNA is TGTGCCAGCAGCCAAGATAGTTCACCCCTCCACTTT.

The chain is built from TRBV7-2 and TRBJ2-5; no reliable D call. Between the trimmed V and J ends, which lost 7 bases and 3 bases, there was a span of 15 bases. The germline CDR1 and CDR2 sequences are SGHTA and FQGNSA. This CDR3 is 14 amino acids long. The DNA of the CDR3 is TGTGCCAGCAACTTCATTCGTCCGGAAGAGACCCAGTACTTC. This codes for CASNFIRPEETQYF.

As regards this clone: One end of the junction fails to match germline, which may point to a read error. The V call is TRBV7-7, the J call TRBJ2-1, with 16 bases lining up with TRBD2. Germline values: CDR1 SSHAT, CDR2 FNYEAQ (reference sequence). This CDR3 comprises 18 residues. The CDR3 sequence: CASSPGLAGGNSYNEQFF. In nucleotides, the CDR3 is TGTGCTAGCAGCCCGGGACTAGCGGGGGGGAATTCCTACAATGAGCAGTTCTTC.

The genes are TRBV11-2 and TRBJ2-7; D perhaps matches TRBD1 (6 bases). The CDR3 is made up of 14 amino acids. Trimming took off 4 bases at V and 2 bases at J, with 12 bases between the two ends. The germline CDR1 and CDR2 sequences are SGHAT and FQNNGV. CDR3 DNA sequence: TGTGCCAGCAGCTCAAGGACAGAAACCTACGAGCAGTACTTC. It encodes CASSSRTETYEQYF.

J is TRBJ1-5 and V is TRBV5-8; TRBD1 is a possible D gene (6 bases). V lost 1 base and J lost 7, with 15 bases in between. Germline V gives CDR1 SGHTS, CDR2 YDEGEE. The CDR3 has 15 amino acids. The CDR3 coding sequence is TGTGCCAGCAGCTTGAAGTTCGGGGGCGGACAGCCCCAGCATTTT. Amino acids: CASSLKFGGGQPQHF. Filled out from reference TRBV5-8 and TRBJ1-5, the complete variable domain reads EAGVTQSPTHLIKTRGQQATLRCSPISGHTSVYWYQQALGLGLQFLLWYDEGEERNRGNFPPRFSGRQFPNYSSELNVNALELEDSALYLCASSLKFGGGQPQHFGDGTRLSIL.

This chain uses TRBV19 with TRBJ2-2; no definite D call. The germline V and J ends were trimmed by 3 bases and 0 bases, with 2 bases remaining between them. Germline CDR1 and CDR2: LNHDA and SQIVND (reference sequence). The CDR3 loop spans 13 amino acids. The DNA for the CDR3 is TGTGCCAGTAGTATGACGAACACCGGGGAGCTGTTTTTT. Protein product: CASSMTNTGELFF. Full variable domain (rest looked up from reference TRBV19 and TRBJ2-2): DGGITQSPKYLFRKEGQNVTLSCEQNLNHDAMYWYRQDPGQGLRLIYYSQIVNDFQKGDIAEGYSVSREKKESFPLTVTSAQKNPTAFYLCASSMTNTGELFFGEGSRLTVL.

The chain has TRBV5-4 and TRBJ1-2; D call uncertain. Germline V gives CDR1 SGHNT, CDR2 YYREEE (reference sequence). The CDR3 runs 14 residues. Trimming cost V 0 bases and J 8 bases, with 14 bases left between them. In nucleotides, the CDR3 is TGTGCCAGCAGCTTGGCCGGGATTCGAGGGGGCTACACCTTC. Translation gives CASSLAGIRGGYTF.

The chain joins TRBV27 to TRBJ2-3; 7 bases fit TRBD1. The CDR3 runs to 15 residues. J was trimmed by 0 bases and V by 5 bases; bases with no gene match: 5. CDR1 is MNHEY and CDR2 is SMNVEV in the germline V gene (reference sequence). The CDR3 DNA reads as TGTGCCAGCAGTCCGACAGGGTTTAGCACAGATACGCAGTATTTT. Translating it yields CASSPTGFSTDTQYF.

This clone came up once. The DNA of the CDR3 is TGTGCCAGCAGCCAGGCCCTAGCGGGGAGTACAGATACGCAGTATTTT. Its translation: CASSQALAGSTDTQYF. The rearrangement links TRBV14 to TRBJ2-3, with 9 bases fitting TRBD2. Trimming removed 3 bases from V and 3 bases from J; junction bases left unmatched: 7. The CDR3 extends over 16 amino acids. Germline assignment: CDR1 SGHDN and CDR2 FVKESK. Based on the CDR3 plus reference TRBV14 and TRBJ2-3, the full variable domain is EAGVTQFPSHSVIEKGQTVTLRCDPISGHDNLYWYRRVMGKEIKFLLHFVKESKQDESGMPNNRFLAERTGGTYSTLKVQPAELEDSGVYFCASSQALAGSTDTQYFGPGTRLTVL.

This sequence joins TRBV2 and TRBJ2-1; 9 nucleotides line up with TRBD1. In germline, CDR1 is SNHLY, CDR2 FYNNEI. The CDR3 runs to 15 residues. Trimming removed 5 bases from V and 5 bases from J; junction bases left unmatched: 7. The CDR3 sequence: CASSYTGQGNNEQFF. The CDR3 DNA sequence: TGTGCCAGCAGTTATACCGGACAGGGGAACAATGAGCAGTTCTTC. The whole variable domain, remainder taken from reference TRBV2 and TRBJ2-1, is EPEVTQTPSHQVTQMGQEVILRCVPISNHLYFYWYRQILGQKVEFLVSFYNNEISEKSEIFDDQFSVERPDGSNFTLKIRSTKLEDSAMYFCASSYTGQGNNEQFFGPGTRLTVL.

The chain combines TRBV30 with TRBJ1-2, with 9 bases aligning to TRBD1. Germline lookup yields CDR1 GTSNPN and CDR2 SVGIG (reference sequence). CDR3 length: 15 amino acids. With V trimmed by 5 bases and J by 7 bases, 14 bases remained unmatched. The CDR3 reads CAWGVIQGARTGYTF. CDR3 DNA sequence: TGTGCCTGGGGGGTAATACAGGGGGCAAGGACTGGCTACACCTTC.

V is TRBV7-3 and J is TRBJ1-3, with 8 bases aligning to TRBD1. The CDR3 covers 14 residues. V lost 2 bases and J lost 4; bases outside the gene matches: 1. Germline CDR1 and CDR2: SGHTA and FQGTGA. CDR3 nucleotides: TGTGCCAGCAGCTTAGGGACAGGCGGAAACACCATATATTTT. Translation gives CASSLGTGGNTIYF.

The chain links TRBV30 to TRBJ1-3; D is perhaps TRBD1 (5 bases). This CDR3 is 13 amino acids long. CDR1 and CDR2 from the germline V gene are GTSNPN and SVGIG (reference sequence). V was pared by 1 base and J by 2 bases, with 6 bases between. Here the CDR3 reads CAWSEGAGNTIYF. CDR3 DNA: TGTGCCTGGAGTGAAGGGGCTGGAAACACCATATATTTT.

The chain uses TRBV6-6 and TRBJ2-2; D is uncertain. Between the trimmed V and J ends, which lost 8 bases and 6 bases, there was a span of 10 bases. The germline CDR1 and CDR2 sequences are MNHNY and SVGAGI (reference sequence). This CDR3 region has 12 residues. The CDR3 protein is CASGPWAGELFF. Written as DNA, the CDR3 is TGTGCCAGCGGCCCGTGGGCCGGGGAGCTGTTTTTT.

The rearrangement joins TRBV30 to TRBJ1-4, with 8 bases lining up with TRBD1. Trimming took 4 bases from V and 5 from J; bases not matched to a gene: 3. Germline loops: CDR1 GTSNPN, CDR2 SVGIG (reference sequence). The CDR3 spans 13 residues. The CDR3: CAWTGQANEKLFF. The CDR3 DNA follows: TGTGCCTGGACGGGACAGGCGAATGAAAAACTGTTTTTT.

The V and J genes are TRBV5-1 and TRBJ2-5; 9 bases fit TRBD2. The length of the CDR3 is 16 residues. Trimming at V came to 7 bases and at J to 5 bases, leaving 15 bases not matched to a gene. Germline values: CDR1 SGHRS, CDR2 YFSETQ. Written as DNA, the CDR3 is TGCGCCAGCCGTCTTGGGTATAGCGGGGGTTGGGAGACCCAGTACTTC. This sequence encodes CASRLGYSGGWETQYF.

V usage is TRBV5-5 and J usage is TRBJ2-7; 10 positions agree with TRBD1. The CDR3 runs 15 residues. Germline CDR1 SGHKS, CDR2 YYEKEE (reference sequence). V lost 4 bases to trimming and J lost 3 bases; unmatched junction nucleotides: 7. The DNA for the CDR3 is TGTGCCAGCAGCCGGAGCGGGACAGGGGTCTACGAGCAGTACTTC. Translation gives CASSRSGTGVYEQYF.

The rearrangement links TRBV6-4 to TRBJ1-6; the match to TRBD1 covers 7 bases. The V gene's germline CDR1 is MRHNA and CDR2 SNTAGT. Germline trimming cut 6 bases from V and 10 bases from J; bases unmatched to any gene: 6. The CDR3 is 13 residues long. Here the CDR3 DNA reads TGTGCCAGCAGGGGGACAGTCAACTCACCCCTCCACTTT. This sequence encodes CASRGTVNSPLHF.

The chain uses TRBV5-1 and TRBJ2-1; no clear D gene. The CDR3 length is 16 residues. Per the germline V gene, CDR1 is SGHRS and CDR2 is YFSETQ. Trimming pared 0 bases from V and 1 base from J, leaving 11 bases between. The CDR3 nucleotides read TGCGCCAGCAGCTTGGCCGTCATTACATCCTACAATGAGCAGTTCTTC. Its translation is CASSLAVITSYNEQFF.

The DNA for the CDR3 is TGTGCCAGCAGTGTAGGGCGGGGGGGTTACAATGAGCAGTTCTTC. Translating it yields CASSVGRGGYNEQFF. The chain uses TRBV2 and TRBJ2-1, with 9 bases aligning to TRBD2. The CDR3 totals 15 residues. J gave up 4 bases and V 4 bases, and 5 bases lay outside the gene matches. Germline CDR1 is SNHLY and CDR2 is FYNNEI.

J is TRBJ1-3 and V is TRBV18, with D tentatively TRBD1 (6 bases). The germline V gene has CDR1 KGHSH and CDR2 LQKENI. Trimming stripped 3 bases from V and 1 base from J, with 13 bases between. CDR3 size: 16 residues. In DNA, the CDR3 is TGTGCCAGCTCACCTACTGTAGGACAGTCTGGAAACACCATATATTTT. Its protein is CASSPTVGQSGNTIYF.

The chain has TRBV19 and TRBJ1-2; D perhaps matches TRBD1 (5 bases). The CDR3 consists of 15 residues. In germline, CDR1 is LNHDA, CDR2 SQIVND (reference sequence). Trimming took 5 bases from V and 0 from J, leaving 13 bases between them. CDR3 region: CASSPRDATNYGYTF. For the CDR3, the DNA is TGTGCCAGTAGTCCCCGGGACGCCACTAACTATGGCTACACCTTC. The whole variable domain, remainder taken from reference TRBV19 and TRBJ1-2, is DGGITQSPKYLFRKEGQNVTLSCEQNLNHDAMYWYRQDPGQGLRLIYYSQIVNDFQKGDIAEGYSVSREKKESFPLTVTSAQKNPTAFYLCASSPRDATNYGYTFGSGTRLTVV.

The chain couples TRBV7-2 to TRBJ2-7; tentatively, D is TRBD1 (6 bases). The germline CDR1 and CDR2 sequences are SGHTA and FQGNSA. Between the trimmed V and J ends, which lost 5 bases and 0 bases, there was a span of 17 bases. The CDR3 runs to 16 residues. In nucleotides, the CDR3 is TGTGCCAGCAGCCCCCGGGACACTTACAGCTCCTACGAGCAGTACTTC. Encoded protein: CASSPRDTYSSYEQYF.

This clone has only a few counts. V and J are TRBV18 and TRBJ1-1; D uncertain. Trimming removed 0 bases from V and 1 base from J, with 9 bases in between. Germline V gene lookup returns CDR1 KGHSH and CDR2 LQKENI. CDR3 length: 15 residues. The CDR3 region is CASSPPPMANTEAFF. As DNA, the CDR3 is TGTGCCAGCTCACCACCCCCGATGGCGAACACTGAAGCTTTCTTT.

The chain recombines TRBV9 with TRBJ1-1; TRBD1 might be the D (6 bases). This CDR3 is 13 amino acids long. From germline, CDR1 is SGDLS and CDR2 YYNGEE. Trimming cost V 4 bases and J 1 base, with 8 bases left between them. The CDR3 loop is CASSLQGNTEAFF. CDR3 bases: TGTGCCAGCAGCCTACAGGGGAACACTGAAGCTTTCTTT.

The CDR3 is CASSLTGGRINEQFF. The CDR3 bases are TGTGCCAGCAGCTTAACGGGGGGGCGGATTAATGAGCAGTTCTTC. The chain carries TRBV11-2 and TRBJ2-1; 8 nucleotides align to TRBD2. Germline V gene data show CDR1 as SGHAT and CDR2 as FQNNGV. The ends lost 2 bases at V and 7 bases at J; junction bases unmatched: 7. The CDR3 spans 15 residues.

This clone showed up just once. V usage is TRBV18 and J usage is TRBJ1-5, with D maybe TRBD1 (5 bases). The CDR3 runs 14 residues. Germline CDR1 reads KGHSH; CDR2 reads LQKENI. Trimming stripped 4 bases from V and 2 bases from J, with 9 bases between. CDR3 sequence: CASSQQGRNQPQHF. The CDR3 bases are TGTGCCAGCTCACAGCAGGGTCGCAATCAGCCCCAGCATTTT.